This T cell receptor beta chain was recovered during a study of identical twins. A universal primer site came from template switching; cDNA carried unique molecular identifiers. TCRdb used MiXCR to reprocess the 5' RACE reads, holding one entry per CDR3 protein. The sample includes approximately 670,000 distinct CDR3 sequences, 5.5% to 6.5% seen only once; the top ten take under 2%. Overall study findings and caveats: Beta out-of-frame sequences showed weaker excess sharing between twins. Conclusions were drawn cross-sectionally by statistical analysis, without following the same donors. Cord blood beta clonotypes that were abundant carried fewer insertions, and memory repertoires showed no such trend.

In its sample, this clonotype was seen many times. As yet, its antigen is unknown. V dropped 2 bases and J dropped 3 bases, with 11 bases sitting between them. This CDR3 is built from 15 residues. The receptor was derived from a man between 18 and 29 years old in good health. The rearrangement joins TRBV12-3 or TRBV12-4 to TRBJ2-1; tentatively, D is TRBD2 (6 bases). The specimen was naive T cells sorted from blood. CDR3 DNA: TGTGCCAGCAGTTTAAAGGGACTGCACTACAATGAGCAGTTCTTC. Translation: CASSLKGLHYNEQFF.